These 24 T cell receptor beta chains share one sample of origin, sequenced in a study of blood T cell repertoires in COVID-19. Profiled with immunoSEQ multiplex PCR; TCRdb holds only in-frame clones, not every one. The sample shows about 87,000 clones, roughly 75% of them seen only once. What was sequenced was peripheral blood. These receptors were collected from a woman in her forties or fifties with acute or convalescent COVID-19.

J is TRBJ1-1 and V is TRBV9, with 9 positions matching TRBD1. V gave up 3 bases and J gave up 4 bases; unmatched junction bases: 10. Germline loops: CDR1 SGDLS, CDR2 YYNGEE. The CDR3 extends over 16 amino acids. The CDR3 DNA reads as TGTGCCAGCAGCGGAGTTCGACAGGGGGGGAGCACTGAAGCTTTCTTT. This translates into CASSGVRQGGSTEAFF.

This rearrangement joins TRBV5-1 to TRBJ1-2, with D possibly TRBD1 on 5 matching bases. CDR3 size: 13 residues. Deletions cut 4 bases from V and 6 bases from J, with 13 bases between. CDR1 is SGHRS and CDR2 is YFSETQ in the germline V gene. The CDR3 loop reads CASSENGGDGYTF. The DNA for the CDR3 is TGCGCCAGCAGCGAAAACGGGGGGGATGGCTACACCTTC.

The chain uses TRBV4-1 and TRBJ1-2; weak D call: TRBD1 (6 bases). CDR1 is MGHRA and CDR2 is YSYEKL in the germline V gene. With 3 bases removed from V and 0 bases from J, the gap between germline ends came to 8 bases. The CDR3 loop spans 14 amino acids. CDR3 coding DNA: TGCGCCAGCAGCCAGGGGGCGGCTAACTATGGCTACACCTTC. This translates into CASSQGAANYGYTF.

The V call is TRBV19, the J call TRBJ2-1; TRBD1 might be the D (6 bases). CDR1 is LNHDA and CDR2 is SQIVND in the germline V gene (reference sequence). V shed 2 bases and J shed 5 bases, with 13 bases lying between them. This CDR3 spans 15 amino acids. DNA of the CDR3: TGTGCCAGTAGTATATCCCGGGACAACAACAATGAGCAGTTCTTC. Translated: CASSISRDNNNEQFF.

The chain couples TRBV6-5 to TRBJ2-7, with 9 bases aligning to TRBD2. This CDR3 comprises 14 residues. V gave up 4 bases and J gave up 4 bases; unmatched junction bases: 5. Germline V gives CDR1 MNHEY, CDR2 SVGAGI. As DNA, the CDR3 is TGTGCCAGCAGTTCACTAGCGGGTTCGTACGAGCAGTACTTC. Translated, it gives CASSSLAGSYEQYF.

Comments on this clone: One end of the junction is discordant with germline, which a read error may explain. CDR3 nucleotide sequence: TGTGCCACCTCCAGGGACACGGAGTTGTTTTTT. It encodes CATSRDTELFF. The chain employs TRBV24-1 and TRBJ2-2; D might be TRBD1 (6 bases). Germline loops: CDR1 KGHDR, CDR2 SFDVKD. The CDR3 totals 11 residues.

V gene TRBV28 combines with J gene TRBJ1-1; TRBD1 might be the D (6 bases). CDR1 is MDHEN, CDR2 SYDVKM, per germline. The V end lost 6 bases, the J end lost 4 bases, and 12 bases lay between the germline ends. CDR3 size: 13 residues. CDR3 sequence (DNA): TGTGCCAGCAGCTCGGACAGCCTCACTGAAGCTTTCTTT. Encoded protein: CASSSDSLTEAFF.

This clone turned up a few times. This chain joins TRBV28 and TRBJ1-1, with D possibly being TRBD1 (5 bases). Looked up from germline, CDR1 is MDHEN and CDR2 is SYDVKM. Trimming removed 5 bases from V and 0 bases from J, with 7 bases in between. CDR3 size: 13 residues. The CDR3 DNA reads TGTGCCAGCAGTGCAGGGTTGAACACTGAAGCTTTCTTT. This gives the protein CASSAGLNTEAFF.

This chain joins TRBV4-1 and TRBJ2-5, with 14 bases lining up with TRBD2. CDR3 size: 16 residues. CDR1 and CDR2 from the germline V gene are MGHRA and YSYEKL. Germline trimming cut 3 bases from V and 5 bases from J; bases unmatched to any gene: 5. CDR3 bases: TGCGCCAGCAGCCAGACTAGCGGGGGGGCCGCGGAGACCCAGTACTTC. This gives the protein CASSQTSGGAAETQYF.

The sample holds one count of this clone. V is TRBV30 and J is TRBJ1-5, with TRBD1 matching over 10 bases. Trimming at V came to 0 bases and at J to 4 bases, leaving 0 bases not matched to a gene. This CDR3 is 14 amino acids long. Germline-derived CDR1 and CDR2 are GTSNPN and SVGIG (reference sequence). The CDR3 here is CAWSVDRGNQPQHF. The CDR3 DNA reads TGTGCCTGGAGTGTGGACAGGGGGAATCAGCCCCAGCATTTT. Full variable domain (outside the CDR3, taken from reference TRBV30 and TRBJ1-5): SQTIHQWPATLVQPVGSPLSLECTVEGTSNPNLYWYRQAAGRGLQLLFYSVGIGQISSEVPQNLSASRPQDRQFILSSKKLLLSDSGFYLCAWSVDRGNQPQHFGDGTRLSIL.

CDR3 sequence reads: CASKSLGGGQPQHF. CDR3 coding DNA: TGTGCCAGTAAAAGCCTCGGGGGAGGACAGCCCCAGCATTTT. This rearrangement joins TRBV19 to TRBJ1-5, with D tentatively TRBD1 (5 bases). Trimming pared 7 bases from V and 7 bases from J, leaving 17 bases between. This CDR3 is built from 14 residues. CDR1 LNHDA and CDR2 SQIVND come from the germline V gene (reference sequence).

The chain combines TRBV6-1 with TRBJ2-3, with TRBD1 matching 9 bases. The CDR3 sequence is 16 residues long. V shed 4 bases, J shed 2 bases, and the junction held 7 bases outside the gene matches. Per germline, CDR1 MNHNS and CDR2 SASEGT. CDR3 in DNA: TGTGCCAGCAGTGCGGAGACAGGGGGTCCCACAGATACGCAGTATTTT. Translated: CASSAETGGPTDTQYF.

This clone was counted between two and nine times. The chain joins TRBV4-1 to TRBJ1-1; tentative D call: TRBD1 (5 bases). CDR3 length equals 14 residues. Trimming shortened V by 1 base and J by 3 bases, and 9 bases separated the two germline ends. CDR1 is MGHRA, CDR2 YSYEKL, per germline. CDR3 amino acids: CASSQAGTDTEAFF. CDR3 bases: TGCGCCAGCAGCCAAGCTGGGACTGACACTGAAGCTTTCTTT.

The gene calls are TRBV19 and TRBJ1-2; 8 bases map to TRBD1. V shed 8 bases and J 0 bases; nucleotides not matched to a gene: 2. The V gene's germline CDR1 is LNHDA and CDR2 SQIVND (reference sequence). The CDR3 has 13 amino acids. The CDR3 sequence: CASGTGPNYGYTF. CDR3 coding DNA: TGTGCCAGTGGGACAGGACCTAACTATGGCTACACCTTC.

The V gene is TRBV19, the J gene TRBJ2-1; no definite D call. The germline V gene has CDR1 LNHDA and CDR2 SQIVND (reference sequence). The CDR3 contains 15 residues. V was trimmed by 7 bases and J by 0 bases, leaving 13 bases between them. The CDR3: CASTPTASSYNEQFF. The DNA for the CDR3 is TGTGCCAGTACCCCCACTGCAAGCTCCTACAATGAGCAGTTCTTC.

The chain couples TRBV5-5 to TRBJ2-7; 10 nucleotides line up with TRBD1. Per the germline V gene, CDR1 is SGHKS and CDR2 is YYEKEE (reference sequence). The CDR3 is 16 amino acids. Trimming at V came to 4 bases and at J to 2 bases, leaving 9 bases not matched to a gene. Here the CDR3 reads CASSGLGQGITYEQYF. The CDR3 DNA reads TGTGCCAGCAGCGGGCTGGGACAGGGGATCACCTACGAGCAGTACTTC. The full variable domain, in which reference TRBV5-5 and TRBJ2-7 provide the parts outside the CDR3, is DAGVTQSPTHLIKTRGQQVTLRCSPISGHKSVSWYQQVLGQGPQFIFQYYEKEERGRGNFPDRFSARQFPNYSSELNVNALLLGDSALYLCASSGLGQGITYEQYFGPGTRLTVT.

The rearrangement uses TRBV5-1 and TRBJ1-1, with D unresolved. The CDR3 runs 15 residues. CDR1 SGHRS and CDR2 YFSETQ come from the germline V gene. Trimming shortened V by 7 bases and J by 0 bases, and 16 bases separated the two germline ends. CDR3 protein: CASLPLGRVNTEAFF. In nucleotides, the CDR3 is TGCGCCAGCTTACCACTGGGGAGGGTGAACACTGAAGCTTTCTTT.

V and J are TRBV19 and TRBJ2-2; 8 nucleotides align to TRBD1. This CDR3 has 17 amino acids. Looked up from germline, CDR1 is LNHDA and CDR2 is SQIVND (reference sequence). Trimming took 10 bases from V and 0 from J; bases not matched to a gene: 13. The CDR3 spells CATQRWGTGPNTGELFF. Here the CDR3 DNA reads TGTGCCACCCAACGGTGGGGGACAGGACCGAACACCGGGGAGCTGTTTTTT.

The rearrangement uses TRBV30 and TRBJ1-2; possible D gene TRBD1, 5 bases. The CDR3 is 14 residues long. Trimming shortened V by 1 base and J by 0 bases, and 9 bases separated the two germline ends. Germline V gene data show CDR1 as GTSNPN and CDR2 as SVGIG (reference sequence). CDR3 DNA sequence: TGTGCCTGGAGTGCTGACAGAACTAACTATGGCTACACCTTC. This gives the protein CAWSADRTNYGYTF.

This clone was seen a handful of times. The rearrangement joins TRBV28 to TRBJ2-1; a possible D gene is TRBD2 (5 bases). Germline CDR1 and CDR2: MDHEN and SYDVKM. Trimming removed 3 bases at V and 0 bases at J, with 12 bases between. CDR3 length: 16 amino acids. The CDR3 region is CASSFSVGDSYNEQFF. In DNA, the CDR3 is TGTGCCAGCAGTTTTTCCGTCGGGGACTCCTACAATGAGCAGTTCTTC.

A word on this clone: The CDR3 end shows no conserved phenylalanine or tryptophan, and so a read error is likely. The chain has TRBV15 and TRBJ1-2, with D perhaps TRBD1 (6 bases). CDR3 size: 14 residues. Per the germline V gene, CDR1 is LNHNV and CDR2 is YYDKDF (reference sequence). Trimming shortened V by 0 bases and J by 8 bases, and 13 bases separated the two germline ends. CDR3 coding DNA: TGTGCCACCAGCAGAGAGGGGGGGGCGTTAGGCTACACCCTC. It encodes CATSREGGALGYTL.

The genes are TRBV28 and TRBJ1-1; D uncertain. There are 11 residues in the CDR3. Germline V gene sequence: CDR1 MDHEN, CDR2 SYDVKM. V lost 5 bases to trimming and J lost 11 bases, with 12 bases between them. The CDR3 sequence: CASSDGPGAFF. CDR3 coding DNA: TGTGCCAGCAGTGACGGCCCGGGGGCTTTCTTT.

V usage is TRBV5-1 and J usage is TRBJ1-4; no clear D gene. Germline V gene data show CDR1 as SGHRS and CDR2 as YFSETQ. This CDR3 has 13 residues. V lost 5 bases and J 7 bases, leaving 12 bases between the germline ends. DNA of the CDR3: TGCGCCAGCAGTCCCTACGGAGGTGAAAAACTGTTTTTT. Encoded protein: CASSPYGGEKLFF.

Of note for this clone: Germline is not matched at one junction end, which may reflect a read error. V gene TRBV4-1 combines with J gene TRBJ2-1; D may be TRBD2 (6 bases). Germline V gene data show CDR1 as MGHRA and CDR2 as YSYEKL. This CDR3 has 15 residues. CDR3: CASSVAGPGHKEQFF. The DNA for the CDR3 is TGCGCCAGCAGCGTGGCGGGACCCGGACACAAGGAGCAGTTCTTC.